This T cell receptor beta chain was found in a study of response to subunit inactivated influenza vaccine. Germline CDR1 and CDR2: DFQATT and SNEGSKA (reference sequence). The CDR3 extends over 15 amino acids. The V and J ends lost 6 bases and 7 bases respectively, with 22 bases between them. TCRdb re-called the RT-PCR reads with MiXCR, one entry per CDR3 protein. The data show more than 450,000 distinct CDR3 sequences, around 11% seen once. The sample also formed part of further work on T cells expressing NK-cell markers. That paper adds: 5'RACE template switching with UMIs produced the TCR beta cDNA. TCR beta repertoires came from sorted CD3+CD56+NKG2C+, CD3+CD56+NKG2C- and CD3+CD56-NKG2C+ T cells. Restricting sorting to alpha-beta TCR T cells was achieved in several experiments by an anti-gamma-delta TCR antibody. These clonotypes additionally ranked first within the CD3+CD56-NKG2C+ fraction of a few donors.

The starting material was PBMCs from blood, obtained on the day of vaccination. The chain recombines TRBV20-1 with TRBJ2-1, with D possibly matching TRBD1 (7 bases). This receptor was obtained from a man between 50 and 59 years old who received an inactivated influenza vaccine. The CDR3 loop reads CSAWFPGGGMNEQFF. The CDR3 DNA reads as TGCAGTGCATGGTTCCCAGGGGGAGGTATGAATGAGCAGTTCTTC.